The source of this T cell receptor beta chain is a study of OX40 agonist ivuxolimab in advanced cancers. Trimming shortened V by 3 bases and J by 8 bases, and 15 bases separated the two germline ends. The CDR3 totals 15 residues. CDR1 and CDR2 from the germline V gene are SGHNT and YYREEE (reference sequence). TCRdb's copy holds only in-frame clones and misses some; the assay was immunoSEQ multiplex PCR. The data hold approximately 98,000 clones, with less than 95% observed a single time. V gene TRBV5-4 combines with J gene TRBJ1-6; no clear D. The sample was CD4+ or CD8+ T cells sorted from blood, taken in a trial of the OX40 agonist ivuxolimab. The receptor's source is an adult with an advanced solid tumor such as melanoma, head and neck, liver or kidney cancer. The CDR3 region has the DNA TGTGCCAGCAGCTCCGTGGGCAGGCTATATTCACCCCTCCACTTT. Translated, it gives CASSSVGRLYSPLHF. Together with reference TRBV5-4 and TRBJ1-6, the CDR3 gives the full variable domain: ETGVTQSPTHLIKTRGQQVTLRCSSQSGHNTVSWYQQALGQGPQFIFQYYREEENGRGNFPPRFSGLQFPNYSSELNVNALELDDSALYLCASSSVGRLYSPLHFGNGTRLTVT.